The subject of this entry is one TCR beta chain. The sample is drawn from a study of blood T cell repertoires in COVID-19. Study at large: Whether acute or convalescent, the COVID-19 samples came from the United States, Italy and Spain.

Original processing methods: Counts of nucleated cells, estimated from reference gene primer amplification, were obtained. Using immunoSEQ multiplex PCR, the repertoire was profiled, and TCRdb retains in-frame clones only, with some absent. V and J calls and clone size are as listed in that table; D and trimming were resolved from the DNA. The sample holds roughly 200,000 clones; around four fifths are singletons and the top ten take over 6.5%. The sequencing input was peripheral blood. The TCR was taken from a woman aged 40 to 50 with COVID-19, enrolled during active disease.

CDR3 in DNA: TGTGCGTCGGGACTAGCGGAGGGGCGTGAGCAGTTCTTC. Translated: CASGLAEGREQFF. The chain joins TRBV25-1 to TRBJ2-1, with 11 bases matching TRBD2. Germline V lookup: CDR1 MGHDK, CDR2 SYGVNS. The CDR3 is 13 amino acids.